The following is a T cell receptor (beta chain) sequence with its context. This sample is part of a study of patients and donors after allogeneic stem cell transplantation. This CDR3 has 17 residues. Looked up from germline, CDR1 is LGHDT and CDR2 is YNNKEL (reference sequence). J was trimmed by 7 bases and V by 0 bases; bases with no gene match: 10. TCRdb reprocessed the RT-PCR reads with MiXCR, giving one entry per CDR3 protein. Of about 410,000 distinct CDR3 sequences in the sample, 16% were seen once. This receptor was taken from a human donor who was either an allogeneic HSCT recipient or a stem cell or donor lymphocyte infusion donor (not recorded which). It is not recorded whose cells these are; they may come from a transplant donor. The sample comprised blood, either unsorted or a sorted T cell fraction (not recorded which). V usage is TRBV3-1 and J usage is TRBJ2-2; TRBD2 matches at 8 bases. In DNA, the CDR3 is TGTGCCAGCAGCCAAGATGGTGCGGGACTAGGTAACGGGGAGCTGTTTTTT. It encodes CASSQDGAGLGNGELFF.